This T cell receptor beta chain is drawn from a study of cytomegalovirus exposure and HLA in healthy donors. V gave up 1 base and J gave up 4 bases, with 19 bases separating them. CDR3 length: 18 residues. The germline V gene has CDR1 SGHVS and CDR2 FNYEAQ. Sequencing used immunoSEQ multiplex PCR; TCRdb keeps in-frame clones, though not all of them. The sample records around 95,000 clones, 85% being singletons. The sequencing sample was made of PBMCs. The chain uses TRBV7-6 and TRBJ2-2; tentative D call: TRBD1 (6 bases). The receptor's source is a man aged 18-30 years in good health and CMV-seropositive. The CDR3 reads CASSLGPLRGLFTGELFF. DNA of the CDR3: TGTGCCAGCAGCTTAGGTCCTCTCAGGGGCCTCTTCACCGGGGAGCTGTTTTTT.